There are many counts of the clone carrying this T cell receptor beta chain. This sample is drawn from a study of T cell repertoires in cytomegalovirus infection. In TCRdb, the reads were re-called with MiXCR into one record per CDR3 protein. The table shows about 250,000 distinct CDR3 sequences, with 6% to 8% occurring only once. With 4 bases removed from V and 5 bases from J, the gap between germline ends came to 11 bases. The CDR3 loop spans 13 amino acids. The germline V gene has CDR1 SGHTA and CDR2 FQGNSA. The sample comprised PBMCs. This sequence was found in a human donor in good health (CMV status not recorded). Some clones in this sample may be carry-over from other donors' samples. The J gene is TRBJ2-5, the V gene TRBV7-2; D call uncertain. The CDR3 region has the DNA TGTGCCAGCAGCTCCGAACTACTGGAGACCCAGTACTTC. Translating gives CASSSELLETQYF.